A single TCR beta chain is shown here with its context. Its antigen is not known. The data were produced by immunoSEQ multiplex PCR, yet TCRdb's version contains in-frame clones alone and is incomplete. The sample holds approximately 90,000 clones, roughly 80% seen once. The sample originates from a study of graft-versus-host responses after intestinal transplantation. Study-wide context: Transplant types were multivisceral, liver-intestinal, or isolated intestinal. All recipients got anti-thymocyte globulin induction, then tacrolimus and steroids for 2 to 4 years.

In germline, CDR1 is MNHEY, CDR2 SVGAGI. V lost 0 bases and J lost 3, with 8 bases in between. The CDR3 totals 14 residues. Study findings and constraints: Recipient marrow harbored GvH clones, some of which surfaced first in ileum or blood. Graft-donor T cell macrochimerism coincided with high graft-versus-host to host-versus-graft clonal ratios in allografts.

The source was unstimulated CD4+ T cells sorted from spleen or lymph node cells, collected before intestinal transplant. The source of this sequence is a human donor who received an intestinal transplant. The chain carries TRBV6-5 and TRBJ1-1; no firm D call. The CDR3 reads CASSYSWRDTEAFF. The CDR3 DNA follows: TGTGCCAGCAGTTACTCTTGGAGGGACACTGAAGCTTTCTTT.